Following are 13 T cell receptor beta chains from one sample sequenced in a study of T cell responses to AZD1222 COVID-19 vaccine. Sequencing was performed with immunoSEQ multiplex PCR; in TCRdb, only in-frame clones are kept and a portion is missing. The profile shows over 110,000 clones, roughly nine tenths of them singletons. This material consisted of peripheral blood, taken 28 days after the second AZD1222 dose. These receptors were taken from an adult who received the AZD1222 COVID-19 vaccine.

The rearrangement links TRBV7-2 to TRBJ1-5; unclear D gene. This CDR3 is 15 amino acids long. Trimming shortened V by 0 bases and J by 5 bases, and 11 bases separated the two germline ends. Germline CDR1 SGHTA, CDR2 FQGNSA. The chain's CDR3 is CASSLAVAAYQPQHF. Here the CDR3 DNA reads TGTGCCAGCAGCTTAGCGGTGGCAGCCTATCAGCCCCAGCATTTT.

The rearrangement joins TRBV6-5 to TRBJ1-2; D uncertain. Germline values: CDR1 MNHEY, CDR2 SVGAGI. The ends were cut back, 7 bases at V and 8 bases at J, with 11 bases in the middle. The CDR3 sequence is 11 residues long. CDR3 in DNA: TGTGCCAGCACCGGGGAGACAGGCTACACCTTC. It codes for CASTGETGYTF.

This chain connects TRBV28 to TRBJ1-5; D call uncertain. The CDR3 has 11 amino acids. V was shortened by 6 bases and J by 5 bases, with 5 bases between the two germline ends. Germline CDR1 reads MDHEN; CDR2 reads SYDVKM. This chain's CDR3 is CASSYHQPQHF. The CDR3 nucleotides read TGTGCCAGCAGCTATCATCAGCCCCAGCATTTT.

The V gene is TRBV18, the J gene TRBJ1-1; 10 bases map to TRBD1. CDR1 and CDR2 from the germline V gene are KGHSH and LQKENI. This CDR3 is built from 17 residues. V gave up 6 bases and J gave up 1 base; unmatched junction bases: 11. The CDR3 protein is CASSPRGTGARNTEAFF. CDR3 bases: TGTGCCAGCTCTCCCCGTGGGACAGGGGCGCGGAACACTGAAGCTTTCTTT.

CDR3 coding DNA: TGCGCCAGCAGCCAAGATTGGGGACTAGCGGGGGCACCCTCCTACAATGAGCAGTTCTTC. Its translation: CASSQDWGLAGAPSYNEQFF. The rearrangement joins TRBV4-1 to TRBJ2-1, with 14 bases fitting TRBD2. The CDR3 contains 20 residues. The ends lost 0 bases at V and 0 bases at J; junction bases unmatched: 7. Germline V gene lookup returns CDR1 MGHRA and CDR2 YSYEKL.

The chain recombines TRBV5-1 with TRBJ2-2, with D uncertain. Germline assignment: CDR1 SGHRS and CDR2 YFSETQ. This CDR3 is 12 amino acids long. Trimming shortened V by 8 bases and J by 1 base, and 6 bases separated the two germline ends. The CDR3, as DNA: TGCGCCAGTATGTGGAACACCGGGGAGCTGTTTTTT. Protein product: CASMWNTGELFF. The whole variable domain, remainder taken from reference TRBV5-1 and TRBJ2-2, is KAGVTQTPRYLIKTRGQQVTLSCSPISGHRSVSWYQQTPGQGLQFLFEYFSETQRNKGNFPGRFSGRQFSNSRSEMNVSTLELGDSALYLCASMWNTGELFFGEGSRLTVL.

The gene calls are TRBV11-2 and TRBJ2-5; TRBD2 matches at 7 bases. V gave up 3 bases and J gave up 0 bases; unmatched junction bases: 4. From germline, CDR1 is SGHAT and CDR2 FQNNGV. The CDR3 has 15 amino acids. The CDR3 DNA reads as TGTGCCAGCAGCTTGGGGGGGGGATACCAAGAGACCCAGTACTTC. Residues: CASSLGGGYQETQYF.

This clone was seen only once. In the same sample, other DNA sequences code for this CDR3. The chain uses TRBV19 and TRBJ1-1, with D perhaps matching TRBD1 (5 bases). This CDR3 comprises 12 residues. Germline CDR1 and CDR2: LNHDA and SQIVND (reference sequence). V shed 4 bases and J shed 4 bases, with 7 bases lying between them. CDR3 region: CASSRRGTEAFF. Here the CDR3 DNA reads TGTGCCAGTAGTAGGAGGGGCACTGAAGCTTTCTTT.

This rearrangement joins TRBV6-5 to TRBJ1-4; D gene uncertain. The CDR3 has 13 residues. The V end was cut by 8 bases, the J end by 2 bases, with 9 bases between. Germline V gene sequence: CDR1 MNHEY, CDR2 SVGAGI. The CDR3, as DNA: TGTGCCAGCGGCAGAGGGACTAATGAAAAACTGTTTTTT. Translated: CASGRGTNEKLFF.

This rearrangement joins TRBV5-6 to TRBJ1-2; the D is unclear. The V gene lost 1 base and the J gene lost 4 bases, with 8 bases spanning the gap. The CDR3 totals 13 residues. The germline V gene encodes CDR1 SGHDT and CDR2 YYEEEE. The CDR3 loop reads CASSLRDPYGYTF. DNA for the CDR3: TGTGCCAGCAGCTTGAGGGATCCCTATGGCTACACCTTC.

This clone was seen just once. This chain connects TRBV6-6 to TRBJ1-2; TRBD1 is a possible D gene (6 bases). CDR1 MNHNY and CDR2 SVGAGI come from the germline V gene (reference sequence). This CDR3 is 16 amino acids long. V lost 5 bases and J lost 4, with 20 bases in between. The CDR3 DNA reads TGTGCCAGCAGTCCCCGGGGCGGGGGGCCTGCCTATGGCTACACCTTC. The encoded protein is CASSPRGGGPAYGYTF.

The rearrangement uses TRBV24-1 and TRBJ1-2; D remains unclear. From germline, CDR1 is KGHDR and CDR2 SFDVKD. V lost 9 bases and J 8 bases, leaving 15 bases between the germline ends. The CDR3 sequence is 12 residues long. The CDR3 reads CATGYGQGGYTF. DNA for the CDR3: TGTGCCACCGGTTACGGTCAAGGGGGCTACACCTTC.

The chain employs TRBV10-3 and TRBJ1-2; 7 bases match TRBD1. The CDR3 extends over 14 amino acids. Germline V gene lookup returns CDR1 ENHRY and CDR2 SYGVKD. The trim removed 6 bases at V and 2 bases at J, leaving 6 bases unmatched. This CDR3 reads CAISPGTANYGYTF. The CDR3 bases are TGTGCCATCAGCCCTGGGACAGCGAACTATGGCTACACCTTC.